This T cell receptor beta chain was retrieved from a study of blood T cell repertoires in COVID-19. Study information: Acute-phase and convalescent COVID-19 samples originated in the United States, Italy and Spain. In each case, the material was cDNA or gDNA derived from T cells, B-cell-depleted T cells, or PBMCs.

Source study methods: From reference gene primer amplification, estimates of nucleated cell counts were derived. Libraries were prepared by immunoSEQ multiplex PCR; TCRdb keeps only in-frame clonotypes and omits some of them. V, J and clone size were drawn from that table, and D and trimming were deduced from the DNA. The repertoire holds some 120,000 clones, with approximately 85% as singletons. CDR1 is MGHRA, CDR2 YSYEKL, per germline. The CDR3 length is 18 residues. Trimming removed 1 base from V and 7 bases from J; junction bases left unmatched: 14. This chain uses TRBV4-1 with TRBJ2-1; 9 nucleotides agree with TRBD2. The specimen sequenced was peripheral blood. This TCR derives from a man in his 70s with acute or convalescent COVID-19. CDR3 coding DNA: TGCGCCAGCAGCCAAGGTTCTCAAGCGGGAGGAAGACGGAATGAGCAGTTCTTC. As protein: CASSQGSQAGGRRNEQFF.